The 18 T cell receptor beta chains given below trace back to one sample, sequenced in a study of graft-versus-host responses after intestinal transplantation. Sequencing was performed with immunoSEQ multiplex PCR; in TCRdb, only in-frame clones are kept and a portion is missing. The sample consists of about 19,000 clones, roughly 90% of them appearing once. The specimen comprised PBMCs, sampled less than 400 days after transplant. The receptors originated from a human patient who received an intestinal transplant, so some T cells may come from the graft donor.

This chain connects TRBV7-3 to TRBJ2-6; D call uncertain. The CDR3 is 17 amino acids. CDR1 SGHTA and CDR2 FQGTGA come from the germline V gene. Trimming took off 5 bases at V and 1 base at J, with 15 bases between the two ends. The CDR3 spells CASSPAPWGSGANVLTF. The CDR3 region has the DNA TGTGCCAGCAGCCCTGCCCCCTGGGGATCTGGGGCCAACGTCCTGACTTTC. The complete variable domain, with remaining parts taken from reference TRBV7-3 and TRBJ2-6, reads GAGVSQTPSNKVTEKGKYVELRCDPISGHTALYWYRQSLGQGPEFLIYFQGTGAADDSGLPNDRFFAVRPEGSVSTLKIQRTERGDSAVYLCASSPAPWGSGANVLTFGAGSRLTVL.

The chain couples TRBV5-3 to TRBJ2-7; D is tentatively TRBD1 or TRBD2 (5 bases each). TRBV5-3 is designated an ORF whose function remains uncertain. The V end lost 3 bases, the J end lost 4 bases, and 20 bases lay between the germline ends. The CDR3 sequence is 16 residues long. CDR3 residues: CARSSLGEFGHYEQYF. The CDR3 DNA is TGTGCCAGAAGCTCTCTTGGGGAGTTCGGACATTACGAGCAGTACTTC.

This chain links TRBV25-1 with TRBJ2-7; D remains ambiguous. The CDR3 consists of 12 residues. V was pared by 1 base and J by 3 bases, with 4 bases between. The germline V gene has CDR1 MGHDK and CDR2 SYGVNS. In DNA, the CDR3 is TGTGCCAGCAGTGAATCTCTCTACGAGCAGTACTTC. Amino acid sequence: CASSESLYEQYF.

The V and J genes are TRBV11-2 and TRBJ2-5, with D unresolved. The germline V gene has CDR1 SGHAT and CDR2 FQNNGV. Trimming took off 2 bases at V and 3 bases at J, with 4 bases between the two ends. The CDR3 covers 12 residues. The CDR3 spells CASSLWEETQYF. In DNA, the CDR3 is TGTGCCAGCAGCTTATGGGAAGAGACCCAGTACTTC. The full variable domain, rest sourced from reference TRBV11-2 and TRBJ2-5, is EAGVAQSPRYKIIEKRQSVAFWCNPISGHATLYWYQQILGQGPKLLIQFQNNGVVDDSQLPKDRFSAERLKGVDSTLKIQPAKLEDSAVYLCASSLWEETQYFGPGTRLLVL.

The chain combines TRBV6-6 with TRBJ2-7; D is unclear. The CDR3 spans 12 residues. The V end lost 7 bases, the J end lost 1 base, and 8 bases lay between the germline ends. The germline CDR1 and CDR2 sequences are MNHNY and SVGAGI (reference sequence). The CDR3 nucleotides read TGTGCCAGCAAGGACGGATCCTACGAGCAGTACTTC. It encodes CASKDGSYEQYF.

The chain links TRBV4-1 to TRBJ2-3; 7 bases match TRBD2. Germline CDR1 reads MGHRA; CDR2 reads YSYEKL. Unmatched junction bases numbered 11, after V lost 1 base and J lost 1 base. The CDR3 is 18 residues long. CDR3 in DNA: TGCGCCAGCAGCCAAGGGGAGCGGGGAACATCTCGCACAGATACGCAGTATTTT. Protein: CASSQGERGTSRTDTQYF.

V is TRBV7-8 and J is TRBJ2-4; weak D call: TRBD2 (5 bases). V lost 6 bases to trimming and J lost 0 bases, with 15 bases between them. Germline CDR1 SGHVS, CDR2 FQNEAQ. CDR3 length equals 16 residues. This CDR3 reads CASSSGTLLAKNIQYF. CDR3 in DNA: TGTGCCAGCAGTTCGGGAACCTTATTAGCCAAAAACATTCAGTACTTC.

The chain combines TRBV6-5 with TRBJ1-6, with D unclear. V was cut by 3 bases and J by 7 bases, with 4 bases left in between. CDR1 MNHEY and CDR2 SVGAGI come from the germline V gene. This CDR3 is 12 amino acids long. CDR3 region: CASSYLNSPLHF. CDR3 DNA sequence: TGTGCCAGCAGTTATTTGAATTCACCCCTCCACTTT.

The chain couples TRBV2 to TRBJ2-3, with D possibly TRBD1 on 5 matching bases. The J call may be mistaken, given a closer DNA end match to TRBJ1-5. This CDR3 region has 15 residues. Germline V gene lookup returns CDR1 SNHLY and CDR2 FYNNEI. DNA of the CDR3: TGTGCCAGCAGCCCCGGGACTATTAGCACAGATACGCAGCATTTT. Its translation is CASSPGTISTDTQHF.

The chain has TRBV28 and TRBJ2-5; D might be TRBD2 (5 bases). V lost 4 bases and J lost 5, with 11 bases in between. The CDR3 has 13 residues. From germline, CDR1 is MDHEN and CDR2 SYDVKM. CDR3 nucleotide sequence: TGTGCCAGCAGTTGGGAGTTTAGGGAGACCCAGTACTTC. Amino acids: CASSWEFRETQYF.

The V gene is TRBV5-1, the J gene TRBJ2-7, with 7 bases lining up with TRBD1. J lost 5 bases, V lost 4 bases, and 6 bases had no gene match. CDR3 length equals 13 residues. Per the germline V gene, CDR1 is SGHRS and CDR2 is YFSETQ. CDR3 sequence (DNA): TGCGCCAGCAGCCCCGACAGGGCCCACGAGCAGTACTTC. Its translation: CASSPDRAHEQYF.

The V and J genes are TRBV5-1 and TRBJ1-4, with 7 bases lining up with TRBD1. CDR1 is SGHRS and CDR2 is YFSETQ in the germline V gene. J gave up 5 bases and V 4 bases, and 8 bases lay outside the gene matches. The CDR3 is 15 amino acids. For the CDR3, the DNA is TGCGCCAGCAGCGGGGCAGGGGGACAAAATGAAAAACTGTTTTTT. This sequence encodes CASSGAGGQNEKLFF. Based on the CDR3 plus reference TRBV5-1 and TRBJ1-4, the full variable domain is KAGVTQTPRYLIKTRGQQVTLSCSPISGHRSVSWYQQTPGQGLQFLFEYFSETQRNKGNFPGRFSGRQFSNSRSEMNVSTLELGDSALYLCASSGAGGQNEKLFFGSGTQLSVL.

Only a few counts were recorded for this clone. Other DNA sequences in the same sample also yield this CDR3. The CDR3 DNA reads as TGTGCCAGCAGCTTGGAAGGGGCTAGCGGTGAGCAGTTCTTC. As protein: CASSLEGASGEQFF. V and J are TRBV5-4 and TRBJ2-1, with TRBD2 matching 7 bases. Germline V gene lookup returns CDR1 SGHNT and CDR2 YYREEE (reference sequence). The V and J ends lost 0 bases and 9 bases, in that order; junction bases with no gene match: 6. The CDR3 spans 14 residues.

The chain uses TRBV4-1 and TRBJ2-2, with D perhaps matching TRBD1 (5 bases). Germline lookup yields CDR1 MGHRA and CDR2 YSYEKL. V was clipped by 1 base and J by 0 bases, with 9 bases between them. The CDR3 consists of 16 residues. CDR3: CASSQAWGPNTGELFF. In DNA, the CDR3 is TGCGCCAGCAGCCAAGCCTGGGGCCCGAACACCGGGGAGCTGTTTTTT.

Details on this clone: The same CDR3 can be traced to other DNA sequences in this sample. This chain connects TRBV5-1 to TRBJ2-5, with D uncertain. The germline V gene has CDR1 SGHRS and CDR2 YFSETQ. CDR3 length: 14 amino acids. Trimming shortened V by 0 bases and J by 5 bases, and 11 bases separated the two germline ends. CDR3 DNA: TGCGCCAGCAGCTTGGCAGATGCCGTGGAGACCCAGTACTTC. Its protein product is CASSLADAVETQYF.

The CDR3 nucleotides are TGTGCCAGCAGTCCTCACAGGGGGCTCAACACTGAAGCTTTCTTT. This gives the protein CASSPHRGLNTEAFF. The V gene is TRBV6-5, the J gene TRBJ1-1; TRBD1 matches 9 bases. Unmatched junction bases numbered 6, after V lost 5 bases and J lost 2 bases. This CDR3 region has 15 residues. Germline V lookup: CDR1 MNHEY, CDR2 SVGAGI.

The chain combines TRBV28 with TRBJ1-6, with 10 nucleotides matching TRBD1. CDR3 size: 18 residues. With 5 bases clipped from V and 9 bases from J, the junction kept 16 bases outside the gene matches. CDR1 MDHEN and CDR2 SYDVKM come from the germline V gene. The CDR3 DNA follows: TGTGCCAGCAGTAACAGACCCGTAGGCCGGGACAGGGGTTCACCCCTCCACTTT. It yields the protein CASSNRPVGRDRGSPLHF.

The rearrangement links TRBV12-5 to TRBJ1-1; no reliable D call. V lost 3 bases and J lost 5, with 7 bases in between. CDR3 length equals 12 residues. Looked up from germline, CDR1 is LGHNT and CDR2 is FRNRAP. CDR3 sequence (DNA): TGTGCTAGTGGTTTTGAGGGTACTGAAGCTTTCTTT. Translating gives CASGFEGTEAFF.